Listed below are T cell receptor beta chains from one sample, sequenced in a study of blood T cell repertoires in COVID-19. The data were produced by immunoSEQ multiplex PCR, yet TCRdb's version contains in-frame clones alone and is incomplete. The data show over 50,000 clones, with roughly 85% seen just once and roughly 2.5% held by the top ten. Sequenced material: peripheral blood. The receptors were sampled from a man older than 75 with acute or convalescent COVID-19. CDR3s include the opening cysteine and the closing phenylalanine or tryptophan. Fields, in order: J gene, V gene, D gene, CDR3 length, clone size, CDR3 DNA, CDR3 protein. The D gene is left open where the match is weak. Clone sizes are given selectively: once, few, many, or a class where the clone is expanded.

>TRBJ2-7|TRBV12-5|TRBD2|14|.
TGTGCTAGTGGTTTGCCGTCTAGCGGATACGAGCAGTACTTC
CASGLPSSGYEQYF
>TRBJ2-2|TRBV9|.|15|few
TGTGCCAGCAGCGGAGTAGGGGCAACGGCCGGGGAGCTGTTTTTT
CASSGVGATAGELFF
>TRBJ2-1|TRBV7-7|.|13|.
TGTGCTAGCAGCTCGGGACAATTCGATGAGCAGTTCTTC
CASSSGQFDEQFF
>TRBJ1-2|TRBV7-2|.|13|.
TGTGCCAGCAGCCAACAGGGCTTCTATGGCTACACCTTC
CASSQQGFYGYTF
>TRBJ1-6|TRBV27|.|15|.
TGTGCCAGCAGTTTCGGAACAGGGTCGGATTCACCCCTCCACTTT
CASSFGTGSDSPLHF
>TRBJ1-4|TRBV6-6|.|16|.
TGTGCCAGCAGTCCACGGGAGGGAAAGAGAAGTGAAAAACTGTTTTTT
CASSPREGKRSEKLFF
>TRBJ1-3|TRBV2|.|13|.
TGTGCCAGCAGTGCAGAGGCTGGAAACACCATATATTTT
CASSAEAGNTIYF
>TRBJ2-2|TRBV20-1|.|11|once
TGCAGTGCTAGTAGGAGGGAGGAGCTGTTTTTT
CSASRREELFF
>TRBJ1-2|TRBV18|.|13|.
TGTGCCAGCTCGGAAGCGGGGGCGAATGGCTACACCTTC
CASSEAGANGYTF
>TRBJ2-3|TRBV19|TRBD2|15|.
TGTGCCAGTCAACTAGCGGGGGGGTATACAGATACGCAGTATTTT
CASQLAGGYTDTQYF
>TRBJ2-5|TRBV5-4|.|12|.
TGTGCCAGCAGCTACGGTGCAGAGACCCAGTACTTC
CASSYGAETQYF
>TRBJ2-2|TRBV6-2/TRBV6-3|.|15|.
TGTGCCAGCAGTTACGTCAATCCGAACACCGGGGAGCTGTTTTTT
CASSYVNPNTGELFF
>TRBJ1-2|TRBV6-5|.|14|.
TGTGCCAGCAGTTACGCGAGCCAGGGCTATGGCTACACCTTC
CASSYASQGYGYTF
>TRBJ1-2|TRBV11-2|.|15|.
TGTGCCAGCAGCCTACGAGGGGGTCTTTCCTATGGCTACACCTTC
CASSLRGGLSYGYTF
>TRBJ1-4|TRBV5-1|TRBD1|15|.
TGCGCCAGCAGCTTGGAGGGGACAGATCAAGAAAAACTGTTTTTT
CASSLEGTDQEKLFF
>TRBJ1-6|TRBV7-8|.|16|.
TGTGCCAGCAGCTTAGAAGCGGGGACTTATAATTCACCCCTCCACTTT
CASSLEAGTYNSPLHF
>TRBJ1-1|TRBV7-2|TRBD1|15|.
TGTGCCAGCAGCCACCCAGACAGGGCAAGGACTGAAGCTTTCTTT
CASSHPDRARTEAFF
>TRBJ1-6|TRBV3-1/TRBV3-2|.|16|few
TGTGCCAGCAGCCCTCGCCCCTCTCGAGGGATTTCACCCCTCCACTTT
CASSPRPSRGISPLHF
>TRBJ2-7|TRBV7-7|TRBD1|15|.
TGTGCTAGCAGCTTAGGGGGACAGGGGTCCCGCGAGCAGTACTTC
CASSLGGQGSREQYF
>TRBJ2-2|TRBV18|.|13|.
TGTGCCAGCTCACTGGGACTTACCGGGGAGCTGTTTTTT
CASSLGLTGELFF